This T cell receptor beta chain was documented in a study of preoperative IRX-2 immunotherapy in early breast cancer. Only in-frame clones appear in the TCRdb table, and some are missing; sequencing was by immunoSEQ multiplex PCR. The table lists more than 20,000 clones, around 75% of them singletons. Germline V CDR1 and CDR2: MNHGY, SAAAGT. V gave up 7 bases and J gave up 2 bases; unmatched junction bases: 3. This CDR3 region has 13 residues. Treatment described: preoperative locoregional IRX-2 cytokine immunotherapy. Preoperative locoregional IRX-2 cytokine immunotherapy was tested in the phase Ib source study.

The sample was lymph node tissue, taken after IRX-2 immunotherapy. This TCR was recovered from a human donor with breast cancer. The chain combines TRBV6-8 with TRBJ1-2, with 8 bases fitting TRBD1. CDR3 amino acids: CASIGDRNYGYTF. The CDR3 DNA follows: TGTGCCAGCATTGGGGACAGGAACTATGGCTACACCTTC.